The 15 T cell receptor beta chains reported below all come from one sample, sequenced in a study of identical twins. One entry per CDR3 protein results from TCRdb running MiXCR on the 5' RACE reads. The repertoire holds about 550,000 distinct CDR3 sequences, with around 22% as singletons. The sample was also reused in another study, on yellow fever vaccine responses in identical twins.

Input material: CD4+ T cells sorted from blood. Source of these receptors: a woman aged 18-30 years in good health.

This clonotype was observed at least ten times. The genes are TRBV11-2 and TRBJ2-5, with D uncertain. The CDR3 totals 13 residues. Germline V gene lookup returns CDR1 SGHAT and CDR2 FQNNGV. Trimming stripped 1 base from V and 5 bases from J, with 8 bases between. The chain's CDR3 is CASSLGVLETQYF. CDR3 nucleotides: TGTGCCAGCAGCTTAGGGGTACTCGAGACCCAGTACTTC.

This clonotype was seen repeatedly, ten times or more. The rearrangement joins TRBV12-3 or TRBV12-4 to TRBJ2-7; D call uncertain. Trimming left V 2 bases short and J 3 bases short, with 8 bases between. The CDR3 runs to 13 residues. CDR3 in DNA: TGTGCCAGCAGTTTATCCCGTGACTACGAGCAGTACTTC. This sequence encodes CASSLSRDYEQYF.

This clonotype was seen more than once but under ten times. The V gene is TRBV20-1, the J gene TRBJ2-1; 9 bases map to TRBD2. The V gene's germline CDR1 is DFQATT and CDR2 SNEGSKA (reference sequence). This CDR3 spans 14 amino acids. With V trimmed by 6 bases and J by 3 bases, 6 bases remained unmatched. DNA of the CDR3: TGCAGTGCGGATCCGACTAGCGGCTACAATGAGCAGTTCTTC. Its translation is CSADPTSGYNEQFF.

The rearrangement joins TRBV20-1 to TRBJ2-3, with a tentative D call TRBD1 (7 bases). CDR1 DFQATT and CDR2 SNEGSKA come from the germline V gene (reference sequence). The CDR3 runs 14 residues. Trimming took off 6 bases at V and 5 bases at J, with 18 bases between the two ends. Here the CDR3 DNA reads TGCAGTGCCGGGGGTAGGGGGCGGGGAGATACGCAGTATTTT. Protein: CSAGGRGRGDTQYF.

This clonotype occurred a few times. The chain combines TRBV12-3 or TRBV12-4 with TRBJ2-3, with D unclear. The length of the CDR3 is 14 residues. The V gene lost 5 bases and the J gene lost 2 bases, with 11 bases spanning the gap. DNA for the CDR3: TGTGCCAGCAGTCCCATAGCAATCACAGATACGCAGTATTTT. Translation: CASSPIAITDTQYF.

In its sample, this clonotype was seen a few times. The V call is TRBV4-1, the J call TRBJ2-6, with D tentatively TRBD2 (6 bases). Germline CDR1 is MGHRA and CDR2 is YSYEKL. Trimming took off 4 bases at V and 2 bases at J, with 15 bases between the two ends. CDR3 size: 17 residues. The CDR3 reads CASSRGILKPGANVLTF. The CDR3 region has the DNA TGCGCCAGCAGCCGCGGGATCCTAAAGCCTGGGGCCAACGTCCTGACTTTC.

CDR3 coding DNA: TGTGCCAGCAGTTTATTTGGGGACTACGAGCAGTACTTC. It codes for CASSLFGDYEQYF. V gene TRBV28 combines with J gene TRBJ2-7; D call uncertain. This CDR3 region has 13 residues. Germline V CDR1 and CDR2: MDHEN, SYDVKM. V gave up 1 base and J gave up 3 bases, with 7 bases separating them.

The chain joins TRBV6-1 to TRBJ2-7; TRBD2 is a possible D gene (6 bases). The CDR3 has 12 amino acids. Trimming cost V 9 bases and J 3 bases, with 12 bases left between them. Germline values: CDR1 MNHNS, CDR2 SASEGT. Written as DNA, the CDR3 is TGTGCCAGTGGAGGGAGCTTCTACGAGCAGTACTTC. It encodes CASGGSFYEQYF.

This clonotype was seen a few times. In DNA form, the CDR3 reads TGTGCCATCAGCCGACAGGGTAAGGCAGATACGCAGTATTTT. Its translation: CAISRQGKADTQYF. J is TRBJ2-3 and V is TRBV10-3; 7 bases agree with TRBD1. Germline lookup yields CDR1 ENHRY and CDR2 SYGVKD. The junction had 7 bases not matched to a gene; V was cut back by 6 bases and J by 4 bases. The CDR3 covers 14 residues.

This clonotype was seen a few times. The rearrangement links TRBV2 to TRBJ2-3; D might be TRBD2 (5 bases). CDR1 and CDR2 from the germline V gene are SNHLY and FYNNEI. The CDR3 runs to 15 residues. With 5 bases removed from V and 0 bases from J, the gap between germline ends came to 12 bases. CDR3 protein: CASSSAGISTDTQYF. The CDR3 bases are TGTGCCAGCAGTTCTGCCGGGATTAGCACAGATACGCAGTATTTT.

This chain joins TRBV9 and TRBJ1-5; perhaps TRBD1 as D (5 bases). Per the germline V gene, CDR1 is SGDLS and CDR2 is YYNGEE. The CDR3 consists of 14 residues. With 4 bases removed from V and 6 bases from J, the gap between germline ends came to 14 bases. Written as DNA, the CDR3 is TGTGCCAGCAGCCCATCAGGGCTCGGTCAGCCCCAGCATTTT. Its protein product is CASSPSGLGQPQHF.

The chain employs TRBV5-1 and TRBJ1-3, with TRBD1 as a possible D gene (5 bases). Per the germline V gene, CDR1 is SGHRS and CDR2 is YFSETQ. V shed 2 bases and J shed 11 bases, with 23 bases lying between them. The CDR3 loop spans 16 amino acids. As DNA, the CDR3 is TGCGCCAGCAGCTTCAGGACAACTTCTTTGGGCCAGGCCATATATTTT. This encodes CASSFRTTSLGQAIYF.

The table lists this clonotype with a few counts. The J gene is TRBJ2-7, the V gene TRBV12-3 or TRBV12-4, with D uncertain. CDR3 length: 11 residues. Between the trimmed V and J ends, which lost 7 bases and 6 bases, there was a span of 10 bases. CDR3 nucleotides: TGTGCCAGCACCCACTCGGGCGAGCAGTACTTC. Its translation is CASTHSGEQYF.

This clonotype has more than one count but fewer than ten. This sequence joins TRBV7-6 and TRBJ2-6; 10 bases are a match to TRBD1. The CDR3 length is 20 residues. With V trimmed by 0 bases and J by 1 base, 9 bases remained unmatched. CDR1 is SGHVS and CDR2 is FNYEAQ in the germline V gene. CDR3 nucleotides: TGTGCCAGCAGCTTAGCAGCGGGACAGGGGTCTGGGTCTGGGGCCAACGTCCTGACTTTC. This encodes CASSLAAGQGSGSGANVLTF.

The J gene is TRBJ1-1, the V gene TRBV5-1, with D tentatively TRBD1 (5 bases). CDR3 length: 14 amino acids. Germline CDR1 SGHRS, CDR2 YFSETQ. The V end lost 3 bases, the J end lost 7 bases, and 16 bases lay between the germline ends. The CDR3 DNA follows: TGCGCCAGCAGCTGGCTGGAGGGACTAAGTGAAGCTTTCTTT. Protein sequence: CASSWLEGLSEAFF. The entire variable domain, with the rest obtained from reference TRBV5-1 and TRBJ1-1, is as follows: KAGVTQTPRYLIKTRGQQVTLSCSPISGHRSVSWYQQTPGQGLQFLFEYFSETQRNKGNFPGRFSGRQFSNSRSEMNVSTLELGDSALYLCASSWLEGLSEAFFGQGTRLTVV.